Listed below are T cell receptor beta chains from one sample, sequenced in a study of CXCR3-negative and CXCR3-positive naive CD8 T cells. Following a re-call of the 5' RACE reads, TCRdb has one entry per CDR3 protein and lacks DNA. This sample carries 45,000 or so distinct CDR3 sequences, with about 10% going to the ten biggest clones. Sequenced material: memory CD8+ T cells from blood. The receptor set was obtained from a human donor in good health. Some clones in this sample may be carry-over from other donors' samples. Each CDR3 is given with its conserved first and last residue. Expanded clones are given a class, and other clones once, few, many or no size at all.

J gene: TRBJ2-1
V gene: TRBV29-1
clone size: .
CDR3 protein: CSVEQGEGNEQFF

J gene: TRBJ1-2
V gene: TRBV21-1
clone size: .
CDR3 protein: CASSKSCTGGPYGYTF

J gene: TRBJ1-1
V gene: TRBV20-1
clone size: .
CDR3 protein: CSARDPAGDTEAFF

J gene: TRBJ2-3
V gene: TRBV21-1
clone size: .
CDR3 protein: CASAGGTGKEDTQYF

J gene: TRBJ1-2
V gene: TRBV7-9
clone size: .
CDR3 protein: CASSPGTETGGYTF

J gene: TRBJ2-7
V gene: TRBV14
clone size: .
CDR3 protein: CASSQFSGVYEQYF

J gene: TRBJ2-7
V gene: TRBV14
clone size: .
CDR3 protein: CASSYGSVEQYF

J gene: TRBJ2-1
V gene: TRBV7-9
clone size: .
CDR3 protein: CASSRLADEQFF

J gene: TRBJ2-1
V gene: TRBV20-1
clone size: .
CDR3 protein: CSARDSGLAGNSYNEQFF

J gene: TRBJ1-5
V gene: TRBV7-9
clone size: .
CDR3 protein: CASSLDGQPQHF

J gene: TRBJ1-5
V gene: TRBV7-8
clone size: .
CDR3 protein: CASSPSRGRNQPQHF

J gene: TRBJ2-7
V gene: TRBV5-1
clone size: .
CDR3 protein: CASSLVGSGQGLYEQYF

J gene: TRBJ2-2
V gene: TRBV5-1
clone size: .
CDR3 protein: CASSWTGVGGELFF

J gene: TRBJ1-2
V gene: TRBV29-1
clone size: medium-sized
CDR3 protein: CSVEDTYSDGYTF

J gene: TRBJ2-3
V gene: TRBV6-5
clone size: .
CDR3 protein: CASRGQGHNTQYF

J gene: TRBJ1-5
V gene: TRBV18
clone size: .
CDR3 protein: CASSPGNWQPQHF

J gene: TRBJ2-3
V gene: TRBV12-3/TRBV12-4
clone size: .
CDR3 protein: CASSISGQGNTDTQYF

J gene: TRBJ2-2
V gene: TRBV27
clone size: .
CDR3 protein: CASSLARDANTGELFF